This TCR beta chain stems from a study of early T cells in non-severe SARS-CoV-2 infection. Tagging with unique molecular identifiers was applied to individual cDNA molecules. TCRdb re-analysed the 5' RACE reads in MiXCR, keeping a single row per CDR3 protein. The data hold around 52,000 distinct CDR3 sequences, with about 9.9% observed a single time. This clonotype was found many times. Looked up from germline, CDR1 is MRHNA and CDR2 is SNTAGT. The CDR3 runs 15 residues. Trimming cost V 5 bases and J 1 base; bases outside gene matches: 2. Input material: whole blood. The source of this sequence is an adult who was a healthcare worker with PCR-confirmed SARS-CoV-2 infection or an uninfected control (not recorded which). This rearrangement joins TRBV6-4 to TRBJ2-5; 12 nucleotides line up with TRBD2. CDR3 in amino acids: CASSSSGGAQETQYF. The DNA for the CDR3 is TGTGCCAGCAGTTCTAGCGGGGGGGCCCAAGAGACCCAGTACTTC.